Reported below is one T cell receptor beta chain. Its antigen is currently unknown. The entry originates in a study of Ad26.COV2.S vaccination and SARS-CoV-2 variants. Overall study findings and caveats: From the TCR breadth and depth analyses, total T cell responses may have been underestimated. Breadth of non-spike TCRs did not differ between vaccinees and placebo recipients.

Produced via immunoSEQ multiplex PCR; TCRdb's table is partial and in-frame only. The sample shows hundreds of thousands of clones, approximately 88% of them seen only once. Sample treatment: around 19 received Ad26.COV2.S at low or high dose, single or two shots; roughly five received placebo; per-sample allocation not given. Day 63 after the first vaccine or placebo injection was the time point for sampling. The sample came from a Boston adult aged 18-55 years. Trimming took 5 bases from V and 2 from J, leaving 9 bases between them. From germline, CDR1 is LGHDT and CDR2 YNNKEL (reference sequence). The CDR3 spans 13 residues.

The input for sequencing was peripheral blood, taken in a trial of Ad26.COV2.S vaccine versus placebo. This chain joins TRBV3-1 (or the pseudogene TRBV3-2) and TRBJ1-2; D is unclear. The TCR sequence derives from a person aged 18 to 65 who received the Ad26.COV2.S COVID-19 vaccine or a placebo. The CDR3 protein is CASSNSENYGYTF. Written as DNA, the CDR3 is TGTGCCAGCAGCAACAGTGAGAACTATGGCTACACCTTC.